This T cell receptor beta chain is from a study of PD-1 blockade in classical Hodgkin lymphoma. Overall study results and limits: Repertoire difference causes, possibly disease activity or prior therapy, remain undefined.

The CDR3 loop spans 16 amino acids. The germline V gene has CDR1 SGHVS and CDR2 FQNEAQ. V was trimmed by 1 base and J by 0 bases, leaving 13 bases between them. Concerning this clone: Its antigen remains unknown.

Each patient's relapse followed autologous stem cell transplantation, and brentuximab vedotin exposure varied. Profiling relied on immunoSEQ multiplex PCR, and the TCRdb table lists in-frame clones only, not all of them. The top ten clones hold over 8.5% of a sample with about 94,000 clones, about 91% of them seen once. The chain combines TRBV7-8 with TRBJ2-7; D is perhaps TRBD1 (6 bases). The specimen comprised peripheral blood mononuclear cells (PBMCs), sampled before the second cycle of nivolumab. The TCR comes from a human donor with classical Hodgkin lymphoma. The CDR3, as DNA: TGTGCCAGCAGCTTAGGGTGGGGGCAAAACTCCTACGAGCAGTACTTC. Translation gives CASSLGWGQNSYEQYF.